This record concerns one T cell receptor (beta chain) sequence. The antigen is not known. Repertoires were generated with immunoSEQ multiplex PCR, while TCRdb's copy carries only in-frame clones and drops some. The sample yields under 30,000 clones, 90% seen once. The data were obtained in a study of T cells in localized non-small cell lung cancer. Study conclusions and caveats: Uninvolved adjacent lung showed higher T cell clonality than tumor. Heterogeneity is still possible, as just one tumor region was sequenced. A median of around 52 clones ranked among the top 100 in tumor appeared in adjacent lung. Longer survival (overall) was linked to higher T cell density in blood.

V was pared by 0 bases and J by 4 bases, with 12 bases between. CDR3 length: 15 residues. In germline, CDR1 is MNHEY, CDR2 SVGAGI. The genes are TRBV6-5 and TRBJ1-1, with D maybe TRBD1 (5 bases). The source is a woman between 35 and 70 years old with stage I lung adenocarcinoma. The sample in question was peripheral blood, obtained before any cancer treatment. This chain's CDR3 is CASSYSEGGVTEAFF. CDR3 nucleotide sequence: TGTGCCAGCAGTTACTCGGAGGGAGGGGTCACTGAAGCTTTCTTT.